This is a list of T cell receptor beta chains from one sample in a study of early T cells in non-severe SARS-CoV-2 infection. Via MiXCR, TCRdb re-called the 5' RACE reads, giving one row per CDR3 protein. Among about 44,000 distinct CDR3 sequences, about 25% were seen once, and the ten largest hold 3.5% to 5%. The input for sequencing was whole blood, taken at baseline. All receptors derive from an adult who was a healthcare worker with PCR-confirmed SARS-CoV-2 infection or an uninfected control (not recorded which). The CDR3 runs from the conserved cysteine through the conserved F or W. The D gene is left open where the match is weak. Clone sizes are given selectively: once, few, many, or a class where the clone is expanded.

NA	TRBJ2-2	TRBV7-9	TRBD2	TGTGCCAGCAGCCCCCACGGACTAGCGGGGGGACTCACCGGGGAGCTGTTTTTT	CASSPHGLAGGLTGELFF
NA	TRBJ2-3	TRBV5-6	NA	TGTGCCAGCAGCCGGGACTGGCGCGGAGATACGCAGTATTTT	CASSRDWRGDTQYF
NA	TRBJ2-3	TRBV20-1	TRBD2	TGCAGTGCTAGAGATAGGCGGGGGGCAGGAGATACGCAGTATTTT	CSARDRRGAGDTQYF
NA	TRBJ2-5	TRBV7-8	NA	TGTGCCAGCAGCTTAGCGGGGGCGCAGGTTGAGACCCAGTACTTC	CASSLAGAQVETQYF
NA	TRBJ1-4	TRBV18	NA	TGTGCCAGCTCACCACGAGGGGCCGAAAAACTGTTTTTT	CASSPRGAEKLFF
few	TRBJ2-1	TRBV9	TRBD2	TGTGCCAGCAGCGTAGGTCACCCCACTAGCGTAACCTACAATGAGCAGTTCTTC	CASSVGHPTSVTYNEQFF
NA	TRBJ2-5	TRBV14	NA	TGTGCCAGCAGCCAACCTGCAGGGTACATCCAAGAGACCCAGTACTTC	CASSQPAGYIQETQYF
many	TRBJ2-7	TRBV7-9	NA	TGTGCCAGCAGCCCCTCCTACGAGCAGTACTTC	CASSPSYEQYF
few	TRBJ2-5	TRBV11-3	TRBD2	TGTGCCAGCAGCTTAGGCGGACTAGCTAGCGAGACCCAGTACTTC	CASSLGGLASETQYF
many	TRBJ1-5	TRBV7-9	NA	TGTGCCAGCAGCTCCGGGACCGGCAATCAGCCCCAGCATTTT	CASSSGTGNQPQHF
few	TRBJ2-7	TRBV12-3/TRBV12-4	TRBD1	TGTGCCAGCAGGGGGGCGGGACAGGGGCCCTACGAGCAGTACTTC	CASRGAGQGPYEQYF
few	TRBJ1-3	TRBV29-1	NA	TGCAGCGTTGAAGATCCGGGGACAACTGGAAACACCATATATTTT	CSVEDPGTTGNTIYF
NA	TRBJ1-1	TRBV7-3	NA	TGTGCCAGCAGCTTAAGACAGCACACTGAAGCTTTCTTT	CASSLRQHTEAFF
NA	TRBJ2-3	TRBV20-1	TRBD2	TGCAGTGCACCGACTAGCGGGGGCCCCATCGATACGCAGTATTTT	CSAPTSGGPIDTQYF
few	TRBJ1-1	TRBV11-2	NA	TGTGCCAGCAGCCTAGAGGACAGTTCGGCGACTGAAGCTTTCTTT	CASSLEDSSATEAFF
NA	TRBJ2-3	TRBV4-1	TRBD1	TGCGCCAGCAGCCAAGATCCCGCCTCCGGGACAGTTGCAGATACGCAGTATTTT	CASSQDPASGTVADTQYF
NA	TRBJ2-7	TRBV29-1	NA	TGCAGCGTTGGCGGAGGGTACGAGCAGTACTTC	CSVGGGYEQYF
few	TRBJ2-3	TRBV5-4	TRBD2	TGTGCCAGCAGCTTCGGGACTAGCGGGATTACAGATACGCAGTATTTT	CASSFGTSGITDTQYF
few	TRBJ2-2	TRBV2	NA	TGTGCCAGCGCCTGGACAGTTAACACCGGGGAGCTGTTTTTT	CASAWTVNTGELFF
many	TRBJ1-6	TRBV6-5	NA	TGTGCCAGCAGTTACGGCAGCTCCTATAATTCACCCCTCCACTTT	CASSYGSSYNSPLHF
NA	TRBJ2-5	TRBV7-9	NA	TGTGCCAGCAGCTTCACCTACCGGGACCGACAAGAGACCCAGTACTTC	CASSFTYRDRQETQYF